The T cell receptor beta chain under discussion was sequenced for a study of tumor T cells in aggressive B-cell lymphoma. Using immunoSEQ multiplex PCR, the repertoire was profiled, and TCRdb retains in-frame clones only, with some absent. Of 2,500 to 3,000 clones listed, 85% to 90% were seen once; the top ten hold about 2.2%. The CDR3 sequence is 14 residues long. V gave up 5 bases and J gave up 0 bases, with 10 bases separating them. Per the germline V gene, CDR1 is LNHNV and CDR2 is YYDKDF (reference sequence). The clonotype comes from an adult with diffuse large B cell lymphoma. This chain joins TRBV15 and TRBJ1-1; the D gene is possibly TRBD1 (5 bases). The sample taken for sequencing was tumor tissue. As DNA, the CDR3 is TGTGCCACCAGCCGGGCAGGGATGAACACTGAAGCTTTCTTT. Amino acid sequence: CATSRAGMNTEAFF.